The subject of this entry is one TCR beta chain. Antigen specificity is unknown. The data originate from a study of blood T cells in healthy people across ages. Regarding the study as a whole: Diversity estimated from one million T cells was considered an underestimate. Donor CMV status, an unknown factor, possibly confounded changes in expanded clonotypes.

The CDR3 sequence is 15 residues long. The germline V gene encodes CDR1 SGHTA and CDR2 FQGTGA. V lost 2 bases and J lost 4, with 14 bases in between. Primed by a sample-barcoded 5' primer and a J-beta primer mix, a second PCR proceeded for roughly 6 to 12 cycles. Sequencing recovered at least 3 million CDR3-containing paired-end reads from each sample. TCRdb analysed the 5' RACE reads with MiXCR anew, one entry per CDR3 protein. In the table there are more than 700,000 distinct CDR3 sequences, roughly 50% of which are singletons. This clonotype originated in a man older than 75 in good health. The gene calls are TRBV7-3 and TRBJ2-5; D perhaps matches TRBD2 (6 bases). The sequencing input was blood. CDR3 nucleotides: TGTGCCAGCAGCTTAGGGGGAGGAGGAAGAGAGACCCAGTACTTC. Translating it yields CASSLGGGGRETQYF.